This passage covers 2 T cell receptor beta chains from one sample sequenced in a study of radiotherapy plus CTLA-4 blockade in lung cancer. Profiled with immunoSEQ multiplex PCR; TCRdb holds only in-frame clones, not every one. Of tens of thousands of clones detected, around four fifths appear once; the ten largest clones hold around 3.7%. Specimen: peripheral blood, collected from a patient treated with radiotherapy plus ipilimumab. These receptors came from a human donor with non-small cell lung cancer who had a partial response to radiotherapy plus ipilimumab.

This clone showed up just a few times. The chain is built from TRBV7-2 and TRBJ2-7, with 11 positions matching TRBD2. Trimming took 2 bases from V and 5 from J; bases not matched to a gene: 8. The CDR3 extends over 16 amino acids. Per germline, CDR1 SGHTA and CDR2 FQGNSA. CDR3 nucleotides: TGTGCCAGCAGCTTAAACAGACTAGCGGGGAAGAACGAGCAGTACTTC. It codes for CASSLNRLAGKNEQYF. Combining the CDR3 with reference TRBV7-2 and TRBJ2-7 gives the whole variable domain GAGVSQSPSNKVTEKGKDVELRCDPISGHTALYWYRQSLGQGLEFLIYFQGNSAPDKSGLPSDRFSAERTGGSVSTLTIQRTQQEDSAVYLCASSLNRLAGKNEQYFGPGTRLTVT.

The V and J genes are TRBV7-8 and TRBJ1-5, with 7 bases identical to TRBD1. Germline V gene data show CDR1 as SGHVS and CDR2 as FQNEAQ. The J segment lost 4 bases and the V segment lost 5 bases, leaving 14 bases of the junction unmatched. CDR3 length equals 17 residues. DNA of the CDR3: TGTGCCAGCAGCCCCGACACCGGGACAGTAGCAAATCAGCCCCAGCATTTT. Translated, it gives CASSPDTGTVANQPQHF.